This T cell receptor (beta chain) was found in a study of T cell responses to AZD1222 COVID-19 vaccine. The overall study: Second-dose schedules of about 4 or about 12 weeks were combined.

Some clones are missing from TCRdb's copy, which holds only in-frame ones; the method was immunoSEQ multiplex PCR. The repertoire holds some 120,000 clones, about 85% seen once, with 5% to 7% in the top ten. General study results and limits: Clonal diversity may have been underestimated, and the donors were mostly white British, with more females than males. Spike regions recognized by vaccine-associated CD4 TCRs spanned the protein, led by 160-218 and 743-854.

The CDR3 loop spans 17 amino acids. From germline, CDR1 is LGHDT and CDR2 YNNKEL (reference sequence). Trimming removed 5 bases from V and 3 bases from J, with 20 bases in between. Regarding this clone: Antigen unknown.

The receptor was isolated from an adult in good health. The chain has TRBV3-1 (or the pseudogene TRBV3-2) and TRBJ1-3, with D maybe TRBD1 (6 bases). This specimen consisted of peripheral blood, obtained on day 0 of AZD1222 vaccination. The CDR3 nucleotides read TGTGCCAGCAGCTCCTACTCGGGGGGCCTTAGTGGAAACACCATATATTTT. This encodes CASSSYSGGLSGNTIYF.